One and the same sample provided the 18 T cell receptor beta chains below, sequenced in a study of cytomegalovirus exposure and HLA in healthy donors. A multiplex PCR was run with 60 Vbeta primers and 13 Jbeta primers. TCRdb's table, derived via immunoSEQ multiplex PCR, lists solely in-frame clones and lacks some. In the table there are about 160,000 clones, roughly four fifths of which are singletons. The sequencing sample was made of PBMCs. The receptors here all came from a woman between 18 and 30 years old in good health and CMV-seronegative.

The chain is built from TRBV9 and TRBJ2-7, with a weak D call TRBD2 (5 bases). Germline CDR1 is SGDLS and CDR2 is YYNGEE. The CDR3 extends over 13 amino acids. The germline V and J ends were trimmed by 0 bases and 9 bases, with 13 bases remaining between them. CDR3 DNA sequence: TGTGCCAGCAGCGTAGAACTTGAGGGTGTGCAGTACTTC. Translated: CASSVELEGVQYF.

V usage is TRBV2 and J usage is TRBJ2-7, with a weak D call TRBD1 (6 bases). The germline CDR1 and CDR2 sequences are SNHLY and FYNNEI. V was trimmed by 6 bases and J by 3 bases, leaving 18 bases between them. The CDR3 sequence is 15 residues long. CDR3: CASSQSKTGDYEQYF. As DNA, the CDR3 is TGTGCCAGCAGCCAATCTAAGACAGGAGACTACGAGCAGTACTTC.

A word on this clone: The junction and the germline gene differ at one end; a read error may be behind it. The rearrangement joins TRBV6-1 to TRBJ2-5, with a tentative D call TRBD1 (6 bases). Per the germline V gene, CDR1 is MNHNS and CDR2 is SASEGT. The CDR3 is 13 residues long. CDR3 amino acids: CASREWTVENQYF. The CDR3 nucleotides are TGTGCCAGCAGAGAATGGACAGTGGAGAACCAGTACTTC.

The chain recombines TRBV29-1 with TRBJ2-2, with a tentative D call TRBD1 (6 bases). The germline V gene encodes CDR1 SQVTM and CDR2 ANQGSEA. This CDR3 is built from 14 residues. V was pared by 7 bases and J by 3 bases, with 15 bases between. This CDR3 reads CSAIGRGYTGELFF. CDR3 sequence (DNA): TGCAGCGCGATAGGCAGGGGCTACACCGGGGAGCTGTTTTTT.

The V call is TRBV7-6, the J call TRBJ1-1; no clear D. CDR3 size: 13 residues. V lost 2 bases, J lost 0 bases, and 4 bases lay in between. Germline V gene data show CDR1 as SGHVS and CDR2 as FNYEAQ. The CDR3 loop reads CASSLQVNTEAFF. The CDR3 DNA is TGTGCCAGCAGCTTACAGGTGAACACTGAAGCTTTCTTT.

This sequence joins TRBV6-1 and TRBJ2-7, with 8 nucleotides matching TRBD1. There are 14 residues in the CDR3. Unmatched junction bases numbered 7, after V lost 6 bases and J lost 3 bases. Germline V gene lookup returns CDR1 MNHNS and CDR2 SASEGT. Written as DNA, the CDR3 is TGTGCCAGCAGAACCGACAGGGGAAACTACGAGCAGTACTTC. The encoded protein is CASRTDRGNYEQYF.

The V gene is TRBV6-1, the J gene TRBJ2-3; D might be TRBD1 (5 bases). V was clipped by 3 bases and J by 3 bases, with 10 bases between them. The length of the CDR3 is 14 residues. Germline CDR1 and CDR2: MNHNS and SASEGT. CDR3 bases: TGTGCCAGCAGTGACAGGGTTGGAACAGATACGCAGTATTTT. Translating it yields CASSDRVGTDTQYF.

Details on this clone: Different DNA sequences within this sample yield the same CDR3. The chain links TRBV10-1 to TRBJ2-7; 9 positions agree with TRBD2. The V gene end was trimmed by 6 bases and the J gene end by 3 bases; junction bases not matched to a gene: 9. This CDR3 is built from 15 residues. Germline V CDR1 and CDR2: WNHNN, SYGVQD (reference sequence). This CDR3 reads CASSPRLAGNYEQYF. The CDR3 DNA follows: TGCGCCAGCAGCCCTCGCCTAGCGGGAAACTACGAGCAGTACTTC.

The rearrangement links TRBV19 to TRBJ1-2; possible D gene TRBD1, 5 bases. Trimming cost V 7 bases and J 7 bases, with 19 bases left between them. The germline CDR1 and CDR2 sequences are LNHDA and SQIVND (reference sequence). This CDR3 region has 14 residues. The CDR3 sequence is CASTLVRGTGGYTF. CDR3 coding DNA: TGTGCCAGTACTCTCGTTCGGGGGACCGGTGGCTACACCTTC.

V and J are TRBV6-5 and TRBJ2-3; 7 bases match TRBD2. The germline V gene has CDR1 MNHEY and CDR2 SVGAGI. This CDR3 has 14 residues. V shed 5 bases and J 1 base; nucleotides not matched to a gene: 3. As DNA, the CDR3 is TGTGCCAGCAGTACTAGCGCCCGCACAGATACGCAGTATTTT. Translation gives CASSTSARTDTQYF.

CDR3 nucleotide sequence: TGTGCCAGCTCACCACGTTTTAGCGGGACTAACTACGAGCAGTACTTC. Its protein product is CASSPRFSGTNYEQYF. The chain employs TRBV18 and TRBJ2-7; 8 nucleotides match TRBD2. The CDR3 runs 16 residues. Trimming cost V 1 base and J 3 bases; bases outside gene matches: 8. Germline V gene lookup returns CDR1 KGHSH and CDR2 LQKENI.

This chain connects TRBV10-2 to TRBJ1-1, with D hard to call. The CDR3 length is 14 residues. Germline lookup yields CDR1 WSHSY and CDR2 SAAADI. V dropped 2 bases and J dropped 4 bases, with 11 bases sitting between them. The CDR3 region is CASSEMAAGTEAFF. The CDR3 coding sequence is TGCGCCAGCAGTGAGATGGCTGCGGGCACTGAAGCTTTCTTT.

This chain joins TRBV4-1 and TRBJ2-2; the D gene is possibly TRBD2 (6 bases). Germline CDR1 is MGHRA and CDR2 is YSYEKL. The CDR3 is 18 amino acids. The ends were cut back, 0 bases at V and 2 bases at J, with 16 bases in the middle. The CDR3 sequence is CASSQDTRELHNTGELFF. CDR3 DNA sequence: TGCGCCAGCAGCCAAGATACCCGGGAGCTCCACAACACCGGGGAGCTGTTTTTT.

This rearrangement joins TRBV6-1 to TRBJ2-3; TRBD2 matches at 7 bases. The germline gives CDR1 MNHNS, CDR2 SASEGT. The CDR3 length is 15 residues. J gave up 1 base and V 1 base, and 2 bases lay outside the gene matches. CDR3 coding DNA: TGTGCCAGCAGTGAAGTGGCGGGGGGCACAGATACGCAGTATTTT. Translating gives CASSEVAGGTDTQYF.

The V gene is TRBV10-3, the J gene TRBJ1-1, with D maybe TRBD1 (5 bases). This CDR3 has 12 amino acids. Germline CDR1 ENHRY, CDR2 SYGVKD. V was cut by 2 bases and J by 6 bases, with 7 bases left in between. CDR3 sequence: CAISERGAEAFF. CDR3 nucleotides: TGTGCCATCAGTGAGAGGGGTGCTGAAGCTTTCTTT.

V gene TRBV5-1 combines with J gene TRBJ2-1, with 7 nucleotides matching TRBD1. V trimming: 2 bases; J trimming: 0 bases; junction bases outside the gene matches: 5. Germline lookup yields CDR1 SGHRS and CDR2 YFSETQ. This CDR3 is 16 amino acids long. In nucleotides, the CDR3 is TGCGCCAGCAGCTTCTCGGGACAGCTCTCCTACAATGAGCAGTTCTTC. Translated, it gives CASSFSGQLSYNEQFF.

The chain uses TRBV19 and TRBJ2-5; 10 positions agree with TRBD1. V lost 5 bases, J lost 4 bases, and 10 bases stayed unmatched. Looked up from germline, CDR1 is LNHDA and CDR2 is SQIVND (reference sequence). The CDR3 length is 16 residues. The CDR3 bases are TGTGCCAGTAGTGGCCCCGGACAGGGGGTAATAGAGACCCAGTACTTC. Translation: CASSGPGQGVIETQYF.

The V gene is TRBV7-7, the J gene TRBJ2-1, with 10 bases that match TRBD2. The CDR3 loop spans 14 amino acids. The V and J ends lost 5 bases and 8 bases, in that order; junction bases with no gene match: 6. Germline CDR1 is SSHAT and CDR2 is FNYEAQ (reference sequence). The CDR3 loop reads CASSEGLAIHEQFF. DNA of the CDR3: TGTGCCAGCAGCGAGGGACTAGCGATACATGAGCAGTTCTTC.